Listed below are T cell receptor beta chains from one sample, sequenced in a study of blood T cell repertoires in COVID-19. The repertoire was sequenced with immunoSEQ multiplex PCR; TCRdb's copy has only in-frame clones and lacks some. The repertoire holds under 350,000 clones, with approximately 83% as singletons. Sequencing was performed on PBMCs or T cells enriched from blood (not recorded which). The receptors come from a woman between 35 and 50 years old with acute COVID-19. The CDR3 runs from the conserved cysteine through the conserved F or W. Fields, in order: J gene, clone size, V gene, D gene, CDR3 protein, CDR3 DNA. A D gene is named only where the DNA matches it firmly. Clone sizes are given selectively: once, few, many, or a class where the clone is expanded.

>TRBJ1-2|-|TRBV6-2/TRBV6-3|-
CASSSTGYYGYTF
TGTGCCAGCAGTTCTACAGGGTACTATGGCTACACCTTC
>TRBJ2-2|-|TRBV7-3|-
CASSLIPDTGELFF
TGTGCCAGCAGCTTAATTCCGGACACCGGGGAGCTGTTTTTT
>TRBJ2-5|-|TRBV28|TRBD1
CASSSDQTGLRETQYF
TGTGCCAGCAGTTCGGATCAGACAGGGTTACGGGAGACCCAGTACTTC
>TRBJ2-7|few|TRBV5-6|-
CASSSRLYEQYF
TGTGCCAGCAGCTCAAGACTCTACGAGCAGTACTTC
>TRBJ2-2|once|TRBV9|-
CASHRAGTNTGELFF
TGTGCCAGCCACCGGGCGGGGACGAACACCGGGGAGCTGTTTTTT
>TRBJ1-5|-|TRBV7-9|TRBD1
CASSFSGTDQPQHF
TGTGCCAGCAGCTTCTCCGGGACAGATCAGCCCCAGCATTTT
>TRBJ2-5|-|TRBV15|TRBD2
CATSRDDLGLAYETQYF
TGTGCCACCAGCAGAGACGATTTAGGACTAGCGTACGAGACCCAGTACTTC
>TRBJ2-2|-|TRBV4-3|TRBD1
CASSQRTGGFAGELFF
TGCGCCAGCAGCCAGCGGACAGGGGGCTTTGCCGGGGAGCTGTTTTTT
>TRBJ1-5|-|TRBV4-1|-
CASSQDAGNWPQHF
TGCGCCAGCAGCCAAGATGCGGGGAATTGGCCCCAGCATTTT
>TRBJ2-5|-|TRBV9|TRBD2
CASSVGSGGARETQYF
TGTGCCAGCAGCGTCGGTAGCGGGGGGGCCCGGGAGACCCAGTACTTC
>TRBJ1-4|-|TRBV18|-
CASSRGNEKLFF
TGTGCCAGCTCGCGGGGTAATGAAAAACTGTTTTTT
>TRBJ1-5|-|TRBV6-2/TRBV6-3|-
CASSTGYQPQHF
TGTGCCAGCAGTACAGGGTACCAGCCCCAGCATTTT
>TRBJ1-2|-|TRBV5-1|-
CASSLGGRGLSINGYTF
TGCGCCAGCAGCTTGGGGGGCAGGGGCCTATCGATTAATGGCTACACCTTC
>TRBJ2-2|-|TRBV7-9|TRBD1
CASSLARQGELGGELFF
TGTGCCAGCAGCTTAGCCCGACAGGGTGAATTAGGCGGGGAGCTGTTTTTT
>TRBJ1-2|-|TRBV14|-
CASSPNYQGYGYTF
TGTGCCAGCAGCCCAAACTACCAGGGTTATGGCTACACCTTC
>TRBJ1-2|-|TRBV5-6|-
CASSSGLYSYGYTF
TGTGCCAGCAGCTCTGGGCTATATAGCTATGGCTACACCTTC
>TRBJ1-5|-|TRBV19|-
CASRARGSFNQPQHF
TGTGCCAGTAGGGCTCGGGGATCCTTCAATCAGCCCCAGCATTTT
>TRBJ1-4|-|TRBV7-8|TRBD1
CASSSSGGKKLFF
TGTGCCAGCAGCTCATCAGGGGGAAAAAAACTGTTTTTT
>TRBJ1-3|-|TRBV18|-
CASSPVPPVSGNTIYF
TGTGCCAGCTCACCAGTTCCACCGGTCTCTGGAAACACCATATATTTT
>TRBJ1-6|-|TRBV7-5|-
CARSLSRTLHF
TGTGCCAGAAGCTTATCTCGTACCCTCCACTTT
>TRBJ2-1|once|TRBV12-3/TRBV12-4|-
CASSLAGGLLPIF
TGTGCCAGCAGTTTAGCCGGCGGACTGCTACCGATCTTC
>TRBJ2-1|-|TRBV5-6|TRBD1
CASSLDPTGIYNEQFF
TGTGCCAGCAGCTTGGATCCGACAGGGATTTACAATGAGCAGTTCTTC
>TRBJ2-1|many|TRBV7-6|-
CASSLAGEAAYNEQFF
TGTGCCAGCAGCTTAGCCGGGGAGGCCGCCTACAATGAGCAGTTCTTC
>TRBJ1-5|-|TRBV4-1|TRBD1
CASSQLKDRGQPQHF
TGCGCCAGCAGCCAACTAAAGGACAGGGGTCAGCCCCAGCATTTT
>TRBJ1-1|-|TRBV3-1/TRBV3-2|-
CASSHGEGMAFF
TGTGCCAGCAGCCACGGGGAGGGGATGGCTTTCTTT
>TRBJ1-6|-|TRBV6-5|TRBD1
CASSYQETGDSPLHF
TGTGCCAGCAGTTATCAGGAGACAGGGGATTCACCCCTCCACTTT
>TRBJ1-6|-|TRBV10-3|TRBD1
CAISEGTAHSPLHF
TGTGCCATCAGTGAGGGGACAGCTCATTCACCCCTCCACTTT
>TRBJ2-1|-|TRBV10-3|TRBD2
CAIRGVLAGGHNEQFF
TGTGCCATCAGAGGGGTACTAGCGGGAGGGCACAATGAGCAGTTCTTC
>TRBJ1-6|-|TRBV10-3|TRBD1
CAISETRGQGNSPLHF
TGTGCCATCAGTGAGACTCGGGGACAGGGTAATTCACCCCTCCACTTT
>TRBJ2-1|once|TRBV7-2|-
CASARGAHNEQFF
TGTGCCAGCGCCCGGGGGGCTCACAATGAGCAGTTCTTC
>TRBJ1-2|-|TRBV6-2/TRBV6-3|-
CASSTIGTSYGYTF
TGTGCCAGCAGTACTATCGGGACATCCTATGGCTACACCTTC
>TRBJ2-1|-|TRBV5-4|TRBD1
CASSAGQDSYNEQFF
TGTGCCAGCAGCGCCGGACAGGATTCCTACAATGAGCAGTTCTTC